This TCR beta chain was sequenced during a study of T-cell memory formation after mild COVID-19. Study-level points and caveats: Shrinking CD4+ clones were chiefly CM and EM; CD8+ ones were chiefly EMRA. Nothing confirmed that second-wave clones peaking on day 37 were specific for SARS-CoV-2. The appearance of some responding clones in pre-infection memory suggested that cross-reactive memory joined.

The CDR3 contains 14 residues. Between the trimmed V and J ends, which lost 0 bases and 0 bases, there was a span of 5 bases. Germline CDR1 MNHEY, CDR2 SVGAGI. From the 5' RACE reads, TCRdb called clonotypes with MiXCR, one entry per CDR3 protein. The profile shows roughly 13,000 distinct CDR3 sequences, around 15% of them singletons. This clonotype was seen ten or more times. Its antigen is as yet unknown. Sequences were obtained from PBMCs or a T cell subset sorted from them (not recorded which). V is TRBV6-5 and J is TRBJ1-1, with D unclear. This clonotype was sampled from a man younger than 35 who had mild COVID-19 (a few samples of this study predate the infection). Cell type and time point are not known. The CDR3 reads CASSYSDLNTEAFF. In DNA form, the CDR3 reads TGTGCCAGCAGTTACTCTGACTTGAACACTGAAGCTTTCTTT.